These 24 T cell receptor beta chains share one sample of origin, sequenced in a study of T cell responses to AZD1222 COVID-19 vaccine. Clones were sequenced by immunoSEQ multiplex PCR, and TCRdb holds only the in-frame ones, with some missing. The sample carries roughly 150,000 clones, around 89% recorded once. The source material was peripheral blood, sampled on day 0 of AZD1222 vaccination. The receptor set was obtained from an adult in good health.

CDR3 sequence reads: CASSLGTMSGDTQYF. The CDR3 DNA reads as TGTGCCAGCAGCTTAGGGACCATGTCAGGGGATACGCAGTATTTT. The chain couples TRBV7-2 to TRBJ2-3, with D tentatively TRBD1 (5 bases). The CDR3 runs to 15 residues. V lost 1 base and J lost 6, with 14 bases in between. Germline-derived CDR1 and CDR2 are SGHTA and FQGNSA. Full variable domain (outside the CDR3, taken from reference TRBV7-2 and TRBJ2-3): GAGVSQSPSNKVTEKGKDVELRCDPISGHTALYWYRQSLGQGLEFLIYFQGNSAPDKSGLPSDRFSAERTGGSVSTLTIQRTQQEDSAVYLCASSLGTMSGDTQYFGPGTRLTVL.

This clone was detected only a few times. The gene calls are TRBV18 and TRBJ2-6; D gene uncertain. The CDR3 has 14 residues. Per germline, CDR1 KGHSH and CDR2 LQKENI. Trimming removed 0 bases from V and 12 bases from J, with 12 bases in between. Written as DNA, the CDR3 is TGTGCCAGCTCACCACCGAGTTCGTCTTTCGTCCTGACTTTC. As protein: CASSPPSSSFVLTF. The full variable domain, rest sourced from reference TRBV18 and TRBJ2-6, is NAGVMQNPRHLVRRRGQEARLRCSPMKGHSHVYWYRQLPEEGLKFMVYLQKENIIDESGMPKERFSAEFPKEGPSILRIQQVVRGDSAAYFCASSPPSSSFVLTFGAGSRLTVL.

This sequence joins TRBV7-9 and TRBJ2-1; 8 bases match TRBD2. The CDR3 runs to 16 residues. Trimming cost V 1 base and J 5 bases; bases outside gene matches: 7. Germline V lookup: CDR1 SEHNR, CDR2 FQNEAQ (reference sequence). Written as DNA, the CDR3 is TGTGCCAGCAGCTTAGGTGCCGGGACTAGAGACAATGAGCAGTTCTTC. Encoded protein: CASSLGAGTRDNEQFF.

This chain links TRBV27 with TRBJ1-1; D not certain. CDR1 is MNHEY, CDR2 SMNVEV, per germline (reference sequence). The germline V and J ends were trimmed by 7 bases and 4 bases, with 13 bases remaining between them. CDR3 size: 13 residues. The CDR3 loop reads CASTTGDATEAFF. The CDR3 DNA reads as TGTGCCAGCACGACCGGGGATGCCACTGAAGCTTTCTTT.

The gene calls are TRBV7-8 and TRBJ1-1; weak D call: TRBD1 (5 bases). With 1 base removed from V and 6 bases from J, the gap between germline ends came to 12 bases. Germline assignment: CDR1 SGHVS and CDR2 FQNEAQ. CDR3 length: 14 amino acids. In DNA, the CDR3 is TGTGCCAGCAGCTTAGTTGGGGGTCGGGCTGAAGCTTTCTTT. Encoded protein: CASSLVGGRAEAFF.

J is TRBJ2-7 and V is TRBV7-2; 7 positions agree with TRBD2. Germline V lookup: CDR1 SGHTA, CDR2 FQGNSA. CDR3 length equals 13 residues. J lost 3 bases, V lost 4 bases, and 3 bases had no gene match. CDR3 loop: CASSSRTSYEQYF. CDR3 in DNA: TGTGCCAGCAGCTCTCGGACTAGCTACGAGCAGTACTTC.

This chain joins TRBV28 and TRBJ1-1; 9 bases are shared with TRBD1. CDR3 length: 14 amino acids. The germline gives CDR1 MDHEN, CDR2 SYDVKM. The junction had 5 bases not matched to a gene; V was cut back by 6 bases and J by 3 bases. The CDR3 nucleotides are TGTGCCAGCAGACCCAACAGGGGGCACACTGAAGCTTTCTTT. As protein: CASRPNRGHTEAFF.

This chain uses TRBV15 with TRBJ2-5, with TRBD1 matching over 10 bases. Losses at the gene ends were 0 bases for V and 4 bases for J; bases not matched to a gene: 5. The germline gives CDR1 LNHNV, CDR2 YYDKDF (reference sequence). CDR3 size: 16 residues. The CDR3 loop is CATSRDGDRGGETQYF. CDR3 in DNA: TGTGCCACCAGCAGAGATGGGGACAGGGGAGGAGAGACCCAGTACTTC.

The chain is built from TRBV9 and TRBJ2-1; possibly TRBD2 for D (6 bases). V shed 3 bases and J shed 4 bases, with 17 bases lying between them. The CDR3 is made up of 16 amino acids. Germline V gene sequence: CDR1 SGDLS, CDR2 YYNGEE. The CDR3 spells CASSDPGSGSYNEQFF. CDR3 sequence (DNA): TGTGCCAGCAGCGACCCCGGGAGCGGATCGTACAATGAGCAGTTCTTC.

J is TRBJ2-5 and V is TRBV6-5; TRBD1 aligns across 9 bases. This CDR3 is 14 amino acids long. Germline V gives CDR1 MNHEY, CDR2 SVGAGI. The V and J ends lost 9 bases and 4 bases, in that order; junction bases with no gene match: 9. The CDR3 loop reads CASTDRGRGETQYF. The DNA of the CDR3 is TGTGCCAGTACGGACAGGGGAAGGGGAGAGACCCAGTACTTC.

The gene calls are TRBV7-6 and TRBJ2-7, with D perhaps TRBD2 (5 bases). The CDR3 length is 13 residues. V shed 3 bases and J shed 5 bases, with 11 bases lying between them. Germline lookup yields CDR1 SGHVS and CDR2 FNYEAQ. The CDR3 DNA reads as TGTGCCAGCAGCTTTTCCGGGGTCGACGAGCAGTACGTC. Protein product: CASSFSGVDEQYV.

This clone has more than one count but fewer than ten. This chain links TRBV5-4 with TRBJ1-3; the D is unclear. Germline CDR1 is SGHNT and CDR2 is YYREEE (reference sequence). Between the trimmed V and J ends, which lost 2 bases and 0 bases, there was a span of 12 bases. The CDR3 runs to 16 residues. CDR3 DNA: TGTGCCAGCAGCTTATTCGGCAGTAGCTCTGGAAACACCATATATTTT. This encodes CASSLFGSSSGNTIYF.

The chain employs TRBV7-2 and TRBJ2-1, with 10 nucleotides matching TRBD2. V dropped 1 base and J dropped 3; count of bases not matched to a gene: 0. The CDR3 runs 15 residues. The germline V gene has CDR1 SGHTA and CDR2 FQGNSA. The CDR3 DNA reads as TGTGCCAGCAGCTTAGAGCGGGGGGGCTACAATGAGCAGTTCTTC. This translates into CASSLERGGYNEQFF. Full variable domain (remainder filled in from reference TRBV7-2 and TRBJ2-1): GAGVSQSPSNKVTEKGKDVELRCDPISGHTALYWYRQSLGQGLEFLIYFQGNSAPDKSGLPSDRFSAERTGGSVSTLTIQRTQQEDSAVYLCASSLERGGYNEQFFGPGTRLTVL.

This chain joins TRBV9 and TRBJ1-2; D call uncertain. Trimming left V 0 bases short and J 2 bases short, with 5 bases between. This CDR3 region has 13 residues. Germline lookup yields CDR1 SGDLS and CDR2 YYNGEE. CDR3: CASSVVGNYGYTF. CDR3 DNA sequence: TGTGCCAGCAGCGTAGTCGGGAACTATGGCTACACCTTC.

J is TRBJ1-3 and V is TRBV30; D is unresolved. Trimming stripped 3 bases from V and 8 bases from J, with 8 bases between. CDR1 and CDR2 (germline): GTSNPN, SVGIG (reference sequence). This CDR3 region has 11 residues. CDR3 DNA sequence: TGTGCCTGGAGCTTGGGTGACACCATATATTTT. Amino acid sequence: CAWSLGDTIYF. The full variable domain, with the rest looked up from reference TRBV30 and TRBJ1-3, is SQTIHQWPATLVQPVGSPLSLECTVEGTSNPNLYWYRQAAGRGLQLLFYSVGIGQISSEVPQNLSASRPQDRQFILSSKKLLLSDSGFYLCAWSLGDTIYFGEGSWLTVV.

The chain is built from TRBV24-1 and TRBJ2-3; 13 bases align to TRBD2. Trimming cost V 4 bases and J 1 base; bases outside gene matches: 4. Germline V gene data show CDR1 as KGHDR and CDR2 as SFDVKD. The CDR3 contains 17 residues. The CDR3 sequence: CATSEIGLAGGTDTQYF. CDR3 DNA sequence: TGTGCCACCAGTGAGATTGGACTAGCGGGGGGCACAGATACGCAGTATTTT.

V is TRBV24-1 and J is TRBJ2-3, with D possibly being TRBD1 (5 bases). Germline CDR1 reads KGHDR; CDR2 reads SFDVKD. The CDR3 length is 14 residues. V was trimmed by 7 bases and J by 2 bases, leaving 12 bases between them. This CDR3 is CATSGSGSTDTQYF. Written as DNA, the CDR3 is TGTGCCACCAGCGGATCAGGGTCCACAGATACGCAGTATTTT.

V is TRBV3-1 (or the pseudogene TRBV3-2) and J is TRBJ1-4; D gene uncertain. Germline loops: CDR1 LGHDT, CDR2 YNNKEL (reference sequence). This CDR3 has 15 amino acids. V lost 1 base, J lost 5 bases, and 11 bases lay in between. CDR3: CASSQAPSKNEKLFF. CDR3 DNA sequence: TGTGCCAGCAGCCAAGCTCCTTCCAAAAATGAAAAACTGTTTTTT.

The rearrangement links TRBV28 to TRBJ2-6; D call uncertain. This CDR3 has 13 residues. V was shortened by 8 bases and J by 0 bases, with 5 bases between the two germline ends. Per the germline V gene, CDR1 is MDHEN and CDR2 is SYDVKM. DNA of the CDR3: TGTGCCAGCCGGAACTCTGGGGCCAACGTCCTGACTTTC. This sequence encodes CASRNSGANVLTF.

The V call is TRBV7-2, the J call TRBJ1-4; D remains ambiguous. The V gene lost 2 bases and the J gene lost 2 bases, with 12 bases spanning the gap. CDR3 size: 16 residues. Germline lookup yields CDR1 SGHTA and CDR2 FQGNSA. The CDR3 loop is CASSLRDVRTNEKLFF. The CDR3 nucleotides are TGTGCCAGCAGCTTAAGGGATGTTCGGACTAATGAAAAACTGTTTTTT.

This clone was counted once. This chain connects TRBV27 to TRBJ1-1; possibly TRBD1 for D (6 bases). CDR3 length: 14 residues. CDR1 is MNHEY and CDR2 is SMNVEV in the germline V gene (reference sequence). The V gene lost 1 base and the J gene lost 3 bases, with 9 bases spanning the gap. CDR3 coding DNA: TGTGCCAGCAGTTTATTAGGGGGACACACTGAAGCTTTCTTT. Its translation: CASSLLGGHTEAFF.

This clone is a singleton in its sample. The chain couples TRBV7-6 to TRBJ1-3; 7 nucleotides match TRBD1. Trimming cost V 0 bases and J 5 bases; bases outside gene matches: 7. The CDR3 consists of 16 residues. Germline V gives CDR1 SGHVS, CDR2 FNYEAQ. The CDR3: CASSLALGQSRNTIYF. In DNA form, the CDR3 reads TGTGCCAGCAGCTTAGCCCTGGGACAGTCGAGAAACACCATATATTTT.

The rearrangement joins TRBV19 to TRBJ1-6; D uncertain. V lost 2 bases and J 0 bases, leaving 8 bases between the germline ends. The CDR3 is 16 residues long. CDR1 and CDR2 (germline): LNHDA, SQIVND (reference sequence). Written as DNA, the CDR3 is TGTGCCAGTAGTATATTTCACAGCTCCTATAATTCACCCCTCCACTTT. As protein: CASSIFHSSYNSPLHF.

The chain uses TRBV7-2 and TRBJ1-4; 8 bases are a match to TRBD1. V was pared by 3 bases and J by 8 bases, with 17 bases of the junction left unmatched. There are 18 residues in the CDR3. CDR1 and CDR2 (germline): SGHTA, FQGNSA. The CDR3 loop is CASSFSVGQGVIGEKLFF. In nucleotides, the CDR3 is TGTGCCAGCAGCTTTAGTGTTGGACAGGGAGTAATTGGCGAAAAACTGTTTTTT.